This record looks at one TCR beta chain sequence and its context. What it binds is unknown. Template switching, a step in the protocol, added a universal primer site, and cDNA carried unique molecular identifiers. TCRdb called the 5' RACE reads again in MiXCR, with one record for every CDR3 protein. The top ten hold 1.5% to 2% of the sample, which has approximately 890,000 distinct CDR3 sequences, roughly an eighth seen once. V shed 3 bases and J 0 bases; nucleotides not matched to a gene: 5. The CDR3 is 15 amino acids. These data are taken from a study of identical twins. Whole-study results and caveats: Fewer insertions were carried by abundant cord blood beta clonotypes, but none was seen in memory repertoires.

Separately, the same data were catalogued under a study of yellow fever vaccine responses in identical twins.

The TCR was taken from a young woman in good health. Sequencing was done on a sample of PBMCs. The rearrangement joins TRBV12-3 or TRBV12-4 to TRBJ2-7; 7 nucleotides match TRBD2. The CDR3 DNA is TGTGCCAGCAGTTTTGCCGCGGGAGCCTCCTACGAGCAGTACTTC. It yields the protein CASSFAAGASYEQYF.